This TCR beta chain is drawn from a study of naive and memory T cell subsets. Points from the study as a whole: Especially in CD8 cells, naive repertoires contained a few larger clonotypes, possibly CD45RA-re-expressing memory cells. Naive and memory repertoire findings lacked a ground truth for validation. Gini index rose across naive, CM, EM and EMRA in CD4 and CD8.

CMV status came from CD4+ IFNgamma after overnight CMV lysate stimulation. Four subsets defined by CD45RA and CD27 were sorted after CD3, CD4, CD8 and live/dead staining. After removal of 6 bases from V and 1 base from J, the junction contained 4 bases not matched to a gene. Per germline, CDR1 SNHLY and CDR2 FYNNEI. This CDR3 region has 15 residues. A few counts support this clonotype. Its antigen is unknown. Both TRBC1 and TRBC2 were covered by a beta constant-region primer of two equimolar oligonucleotides. Four rounds of PCR amplified the ligated cDNA using nested alpha and beta constant-region primers plus SP2. TCRdb re-called the UMI-ligation and nested PCR reads through MiXCR, storing one row per CDR3 protein. The data contain roughly 83,000 distinct CDR3 sequences, 11% of them singletons.

The receptor was isolated from a human donor in good health. Specimen: naive CD4+ T cells from blood. The gene calls are TRBV2 and TRBJ2-1; 9 bases align to TRBD1. Written as DNA, the CDR3 is TGTGCCAGCAGCTTCGACAGGGGGTCCTACAATGAGCAGTTCTTC. It codes for CASSFDRGSYNEQFF. The whole variable domain, filled in from reference TRBV2 and TRBJ2-1, reads EPEVTQTPSHQVTQMGQEVILRCVPISNHLYFYWYRQILGQKVEFLVSFYNNEISEKSEIFDDQFSVERPDGSNFTLKIRSTKLEDSAMYFCASSFDRGSYNEQFFGPGTRLTVL.